A selection of T cell receptor beta chains follows, all from one sample in a study of response to subunit inactivated influenza vaccine. MiXCR, applied by TCRdb to the RT-PCR reads, yields one record per CDR3 protein. The sample lists 450,000 to 600,000 distinct CDR3 sequences, under 8.5% seen once, with under 15% in the top ten. Sequencing was performed on PBMCs from blood, taken less than 30 months after vaccination. The source of these receptors is a man aged 50 to 69 who received an inactivated influenza vaccine. The CDR3 runs from the conserved cysteine through the conserved F or W. The D gene is left open where the match is weak. Expanded clones get a size class; other rows say once, few or many, or leave the size out.

>TRBD1|TRBV5-6|.|TRBJ1-6
TGTGCCAGCACCAAAAACAGGGGTCCTAATTCACCCCTCCACTTT
CASTKNRGPNSPLHF
>TRBD2|TRBV30|.|TRBJ2-7
TGTGCCTGGAGTGTACAGTGGGACTACCGCTACGAGCAGTACTTC
CAWSVQWDYRYEQYF
>.|TRBV18|few|TRBJ2-3
TGTGCCAGCTCACGCGCTCACACAGATACGCAGTATTTT
CASSRAHTDTQYF
>TRBD2|TRBV28|few|TRBJ2-2
TGTGCCAGCACCAACGGGGGGGGGAGCACCGGGGAGCTGTTTTTT
CASTNGGGSTGELFF
>.|TRBV4-2|.|TRBJ2-7
TGTGCCAGCAGCCAAGGAGCCGCCACCTACGAGCAGTACTTC
CASSQGAATYEQYF
>.|TRBV7-2|.|TRBJ2-3
TGTGCCAGCAGGACTACAACAGATACGCAGTATTTT
CASRTTTDTQYF
>.|TRBV25-1|many|TRBJ2-1
TGTGCCAGCAGTGAAAAGGGCGACAATGAGCAGTTCTTC
CASSEKGDNEQFF
>.|TRBV10-3|.|TRBJ2-2
TGTGCCACCCGGGACACCCGCGCGAACACCGGGGAGCTGTTTTTT
CATRDTRANTGELFF
>TRBD1|TRBV12-3/TRBV12-4|.|TRBJ1-2
TGTGCCAGCACTCCGGGACAGGGGGCTTATGGCTACACCTTC
CASTPGQGAYGYTF
>TRBD1|TRBV20-1|few|TRBJ2-7
TGCAGTGCTAGAATGACAGGGGTCTACGAGCAGTACTTC
CSARMTGVYEQYF
>TRBD2|TRBV6-5|few|TRBJ2-1
TGTGCCAGCAGCTATACTAGCGGCCAAACGTTCTTC
CASSYTSGQTFF
>TRBD1|TRBV20-1|.|TRBJ2-7
TGCAGTGCCAGCCGCGGGACAGGGAACTACGAGCAGTACTTC
CSASRGTGNYEQYF
>.|TRBV6-4|many|TRBJ2-2
TGTGCCAGCAAGGAACCGAACACCGGGGAGCTGTTTTTT
CASKEPNTGELFF
>.|TRBV28|.|TRBJ2-2
TGTGCCAGCAGTGGGGGGCCTCCGAACACCGGGGAGCTGTTTTTT
CASSGGPPNTGELFF
>.|TRBV9|.|TRBJ2-7
TGTGCCAGCAGCTATGTCACGGGAAACTACGAGCAGTACTTC
CASSYVTGNYEQYF
>TRBD2|TRBV29-1|.|TRBJ2-1
TGCAGCGTAGCGCGGACTAGCGGGAACAATGAGCAGTTCTTC
CSVARTSGNNEQFF
>.|TRBV12-3/TRBV12-4|many|TRBJ2-3
TGTGCCAGCAGTTTAGTCCAACCCACCGATACGCAGTATTTT
CASSLVQPTDTQYF
>.|TRBV29-1|many|TRBJ1-3
TGCAGCGTGATGCAGGGTACTGGAAACACCATATATTTT
CSVMQGTGNTIYF
>.|TRBV28|.|TRBJ2-3
TGTGCCAGCAGTTTCCGGACAGGAGGGTACGGAGATACGCAGTATTTT
CASSFRTGGYGDTQYF
>.|TRBV5-1|many|TRBJ2-1
TGCGCCAGCAGCTTGTCCGGAACACATGAGCAGTTCTTC
CASSLSGTHEQFF
>TRBD1|TRBV9|.|TRBJ2-5
TGTGCCAGCAACCCTGGGACAGGGCTCTGGGAGACCCAGTACTTC
CASNPGTGLWETQYF
>TRBD1|TRBV5-6|few|TRBJ2-1
TGTGCCAGCAGCTCGGACAGGCTCTACAATGAGCAGTTCTTC
CASSSDRLYNEQFF
>.|TRBV20-1|few|TRBJ2-1
TGCAGTGCTAGAGATGTCAGCTCCTACAATGAGCAGTTCTTC
CSARDVSSYNEQFF
>TRBD1|TRBV20-1|many|TRBJ1-5
TGCAGTGCACCGACAGGGGGCGACGGCAATCAGCCCCAGCATTTT
CSAPTGGDGNQPQHF
>TRBD1|TRBV28|many|TRBJ1-5
TGTGCCAGCAGTTTGTTGCCGCAGGGGGGGAATCAGCCCCAGCATTTT
CASSLLPQGGNQPQHF
>TRBD2|TRBV15|.|TRBJ2-1
TGTGCCACCAGCAGAGAGTCTAGCGGGAGGAATGAGCAGTTCTTC
CATSRESSGRNEQFF
>.|TRBV5-1|few|TRBJ2-3
TGCGCCAGCGGAACTGAAGCAGATACGCAGTATTTT
CASGTEADTQYF
>.|TRBV4-2|few|TRBJ1-6
TGTGCCAGCAGCCAAAAAGTCGGGGGGAATTCACCCCTCCACTTT
CASSQKVGGNSPLHF
>.|TRBV3-1|many|TRBJ2-1
TGTGCCAGCAGCCAAGATCTCTCCCACCCCGCCGAGCAGTTCTTC
CASSQDLSHPAEQFF
>.|TRBV24-1|.|TRBJ2-5
TGTGCCACCAGTGACGGAACACAGACCCAGTACTTC
CATSDGTQTQYF
>TRBD1|TRBV12-3/TRBV12-4|.|TRBJ2-2
TGTGCCAGCAGTTCCCACGGGACAGGGGCCGGGGAGCTGTTTTTT
CASSSHGTGAGELFF
>.|TRBV12-3/TRBV12-4|few|TRBJ1-6
TGTGCCAGCAGCCCTTTTGGGGGGGCGGATTCACCCCTCCACTTT
CASSPFGGADSPLHF
>.|TRBV5-4|.|TRBJ1-3
TGTGCCAGCAGCTTGGATGCAGGGAGCTCTGGAAACACCATATATTTT
CASSLDAGSSGNTIYF
>.|TRBV12-3/TRBV12-4|.|TRBJ1-2
TGTGCCAGCAGTTTAGAAAAGGGGAGAGGCTACACCTTC
CASSLEKGRGYTF
>TRBD2|TRBV20-1|.|TRBJ2-1
TGCAGTGCTCACAGCGGGAGGGCCCCCGGGCCAAACAGTTCCAATGAGCAGTTCTTC
CSAHSGRAPGPNSSNEQFF
>.|TRBV19|.|TRBJ1-2
TGTGCCACCAGGGGCCGCTACTATGGCTACACCTTC
CATRGRYYGYTF
>TRBD1|TRBV20-1|many|TRBJ2-3
TGCAGTGCTAGAGTTTGGCAGGGGGCCGGAGATACGCAGTATTTT
CSARVWQGAGDTQYF